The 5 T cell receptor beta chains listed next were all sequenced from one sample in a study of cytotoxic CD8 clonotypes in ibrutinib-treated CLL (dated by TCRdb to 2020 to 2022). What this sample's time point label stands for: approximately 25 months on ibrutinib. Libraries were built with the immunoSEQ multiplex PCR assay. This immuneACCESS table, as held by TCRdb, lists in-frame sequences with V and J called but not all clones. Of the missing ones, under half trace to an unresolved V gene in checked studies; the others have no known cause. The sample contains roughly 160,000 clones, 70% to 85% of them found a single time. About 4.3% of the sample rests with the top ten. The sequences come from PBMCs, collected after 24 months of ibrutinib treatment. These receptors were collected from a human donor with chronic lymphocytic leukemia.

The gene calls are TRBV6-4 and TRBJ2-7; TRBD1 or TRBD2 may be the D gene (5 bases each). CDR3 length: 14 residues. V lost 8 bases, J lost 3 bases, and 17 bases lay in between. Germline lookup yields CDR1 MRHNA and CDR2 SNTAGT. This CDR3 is CASYTGTKDYEQYF. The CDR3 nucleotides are TGTGCCAGCTACACCGGGACCAAAGACTACGAGCAGTACTTC.

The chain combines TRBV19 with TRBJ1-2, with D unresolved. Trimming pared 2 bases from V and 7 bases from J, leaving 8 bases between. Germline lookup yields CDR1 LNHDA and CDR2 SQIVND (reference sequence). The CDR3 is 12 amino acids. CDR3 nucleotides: TGTGCCAGTAGTATAAATGTTCGTGGCTACACCTTC. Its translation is CASSINVRGYTF.

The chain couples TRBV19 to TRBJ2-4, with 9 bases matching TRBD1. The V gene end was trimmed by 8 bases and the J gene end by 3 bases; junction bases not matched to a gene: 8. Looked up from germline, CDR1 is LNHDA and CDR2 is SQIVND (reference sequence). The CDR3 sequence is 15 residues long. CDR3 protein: CASGDRVNSKNIQYF. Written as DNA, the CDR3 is TGTGCCAGTGGGGACAGGGTGAATAGCAAAAACATTCAGTACTTC. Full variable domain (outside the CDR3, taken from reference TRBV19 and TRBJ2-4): DGGITQSPKYLFRKEGQNVTLSCEQNLNHDAMYWYRQDPGQGLRLIYYSQIVNDFQKGDIAEGYSVSREKKESFPLTVTSAQKNPTAFYLCASGDRVNSKNIQYFGAGTRLSVL.

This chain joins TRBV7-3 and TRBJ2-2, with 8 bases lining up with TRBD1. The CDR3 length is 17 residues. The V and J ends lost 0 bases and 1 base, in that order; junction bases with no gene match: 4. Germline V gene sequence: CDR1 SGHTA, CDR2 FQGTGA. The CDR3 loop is CASSLTGTGGNTGELFF. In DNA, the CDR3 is TGTGCCAGCAGCTTAACGGGGACAGGTGGGAACACCGGGGAGCTGTTTTTT.

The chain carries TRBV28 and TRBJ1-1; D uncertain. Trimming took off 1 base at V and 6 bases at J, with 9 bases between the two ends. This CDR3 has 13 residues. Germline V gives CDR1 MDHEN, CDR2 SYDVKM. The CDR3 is CASSLSVFSEAFF. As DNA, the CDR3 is TGTGCCAGCAGTTTATCTGTTTTCTCTGAAGCTTTCTTT.